The 14 T cell receptor beta chains reported below all come from one sample, sequenced in a study of blood T cell repertoires in COVID-19. Profiling relied on immunoSEQ multiplex PCR, and the TCRdb table lists in-frame clones only, not all of them. The sample consists of about 46,000 clones, about 86% of them appearing once. The sample taken for sequencing was peripheral blood. These TCRs come from a man older than 75 with active COVID-19.

The chain is built from TRBV27 and TRBJ2-7; D is unclear. Germline V gene lookup returns CDR1 MNHEY and CDR2 SMNVEV (reference sequence). Trimming pared 6 bases from V and 3 bases from J, leaving 15 bases between. The CDR3 spans 14 residues. The CDR3 DNA reads as TGTGCCAGCAGCCTCCAAAGGAGTAACTACGAGCAGTACTTC. Translating gives CASSLQRSNYEQYF.

This chain links TRBV7-3 with TRBJ2-1; the match to TRBD2 covers 8 bases. J gave up 6 bases and V 5 bases, and 6 bases lay outside the gene matches. The V gene's germline CDR1 is SGHTA and CDR2 FQGTGA. There are 14 residues in the CDR3. The CDR3: CASSPGTRVNEQFF. CDR3 nucleotide sequence: TGTGCCAGCAGCCCGGGGACTAGGGTCAATGAGCAGTTCTTC.

V gene TRBV2 combines with J gene TRBJ1-6, with D maybe TRBD1 (5 bases). The germline CDR1 and CDR2 sequences are SNHLY and FYNNEI. The CDR3 totals 13 residues. Trimming stripped 5 bases from V and 10 bases from J, with 12 bases between. CDR3 amino acids: CASSTAGGSPLHF. The CDR3 DNA reads as TGTGCCAGCAGTACCGCCGGGGGGTCACCCCTCCACTTT.

The rearrangement joins TRBV7-2 to TRBJ1-5, with D possibly being TRBD1 (6 bases). CDR1 is SGHTA, CDR2 FQGNSA, per germline. Trimming pared 4 bases from V and 4 bases from J, leaving 14 bases between. The length of the CDR3 is 15 residues. The CDR3 DNA sequence: TGTGCCAGCAGCTCAGGGGCAGGGATAAATCAGCCCCAGCATTTT. Translating it yields CASSSGAGINQPQHF.

The chain uses TRBV28 and TRBJ1-4; D not resolved. The V gene lost 3 bases and the J gene lost 8 bases, with 4 bases spanning the gap. CDR1 MDHEN and CDR2 SYDVKM come from the germline V gene. The CDR3 totals 11 residues. The CDR3: CASSLEEKLFF. The CDR3 DNA follows: TGTGCCAGCAGTTTGGAGGAAAAACTGTTTTTT.

The rearrangement joins TRBV4-3 to TRBJ2-1; 9 positions match TRBD2. Trimming cost V 0 bases and J 7 bases; bases outside gene matches: 4. CDR1 and CDR2 from the germline V gene are LGHNA and YSLEER. This CDR3 region has 15 residues. As DNA, the CDR3 is TGCGCCAGCAGCCAAGACCCGGGACTAGCTAATGAGCAGTTCTTC. This translates into CASSQDPGLANEQFF.

The chain has TRBV9 and TRBJ1-3; D is possibly TRBD1 (6 bases). V was cut by 2 bases and J by 1 base, with 7 bases left in between. This CDR3 region has 14 residues. Germline V gene data show CDR1 as SGDLS and CDR2 as YYNGEE. CDR3 sequence (DNA): TGTGCCAGCAGCGTCACAGGGTCTGGAAACACCATATATTTT. This translates into CASSVTGSGNTIYF.

The V call is TRBV9, the J call TRBJ2-1; D possibly corresponds to TRBD1 (6 bases). With 2 bases removed from V and 8 bases from J, the gap between germline ends came to 20 bases. The CDR3 spans 16 residues. The germline CDR1 and CDR2 sequences are SGDLS and YYNGEE. The CDR3 loop reads CASSVRASGRGDEQFF. The CDR3 DNA sequence: TGTGCCAGCAGCGTCCGAGCCAGTGGCAGGGGAGATGAGCAGTTCTTC.

J is TRBJ1-6 and V is TRBV6-5; 7 positions agree with TRBD1. The ends lost 7 bases at V and 7 bases at J; junction bases unmatched: 7. Germline-derived CDR1 and CDR2 are MNHEY and SVGAGI. CDR3 length: 14 residues. CDR3 protein: CASTRDRLNSPLHF. The CDR3 DNA reads as TGTGCCAGCACCCGGGACAGATTGAATTCACCCCTCCACTTT.

In its sample, this clone was seen a few times. The chain has TRBV11-2 and TRBJ2-1, with TRBD2 matching over 9 bases. CDR1 SGHAT and CDR2 FQNNGV come from the germline V gene. Trimming cost V 0 bases and J 7 bases; bases outside gene matches: 13. The CDR3 spans 18 residues. For the CDR3, the DNA is TGTGCCAGCAGCTTAGAACAGGGGCTTCTGGCGGGAGGGAATGAGCAGTTCTTC. Its protein product is CASSLEQGLLAGGNEQFF. Together with reference TRBV11-2 and TRBJ2-1, the CDR3 gives the full variable domain: EAGVAQSPRYKIIEKRQSVAFWCNPISGHATLYWYQQILGQGPKLLIQFQNNGVVDDSQLPKDRFSAERLKGVDSTLKIQPAKLEDSAVYLCASSLEQGLLAGGNEQFFGPGTRLTVL.

The rearrangement uses TRBV10-3 and TRBJ2-5; 15 bases are a match to TRBD2. The V segment lost 1 base and the J segment 5 bases; nucleotides outside the gene matches: 5. Germline CDR1 and CDR2: ENHRY and SYGVKD. The length of the CDR3 is 17 residues. CDR3 loop: CAISELGLAGGSETQYF. CDR3 DNA: TGTGCCATCAGTGAGTTAGGACTAGCGGGAGGGTCGGAGACCCAGTACTTC.

In DNA, the CDR3 is TGTGCCAGCTCACCCTCAGGGGGCGATGGCTACGAGCAGTACTTC. Translated: CASSPSGGDGYEQYF. The chain carries TRBV18 and TRBJ2-7; TRBD1 aligns across 8 bases. This CDR3 is built from 15 residues. Germline CDR1 is KGHSH and CDR2 is LQKENI. Trimming at V came to 3 bases and at J to 3 bases, leaving 7 bases not matched to a gene.

The V call is TRBV19, the J call TRBJ1-5, with 9 bases identical to TRBD1. Per the germline V gene, CDR1 is LNHDA and CDR2 is SQIVND (reference sequence). V was clipped by 5 bases and J by 4 bases; unmatched bases: 18. This CDR3 contains 19 residues. Written as DNA, the CDR3 is TGTGCCAGTAGTGGAATATGGACAGGGGACCTATCCTCGAATCAGCCCCAGCATTTT. It encodes CASSGIWTGDLSSNQPQHF.

The V call is TRBV12-3 or TRBV12-4, the J call TRBJ2-3; maybe TRBD2 (5 bases). This CDR3 is built from 13 residues. V gave up 2 bases and J gave up 4 bases, with 7 bases separating them. This CDR3 reads CASSLSEADTQYF. CDR3 in DNA: TGTGCCAGCAGTTTATCGGAGGCAGATACGCAGTATTTT.